This T cell receptor beta chain was recorded in a study of cytomegalovirus exposure and HLA in healthy donors. Whole-study findings and limits: Listed as cytomegalovirus-associated were approximately 160 TCR beta chains.

The CDR3 has 14 amino acids. The germline V gene encodes CDR1 SGHVS and CDR2 FQNEAQ. The V and J ends lost 3 bases and 3 bases, in that order; junction bases with no gene match: 4. Remarks on this clone: The antigen is undetermined.

Some clones are missing from TCRdb's copy, which holds only in-frame ones; the method was immunoSEQ multiplex PCR. The table lists over 60,000 clones, approximately 96% of them singletons. This clonotype originated in a man aged 18 to 29 in good health and CMV-seropositive. This chain connects TRBV7-8 to TRBJ1-2, with 7 bases matching TRBD1. Sequencing was done on a sample of PBMCs. DNA of the CDR3: TGTGCCAGCAGCTTCCGACAGGGTGACTATGGCTACACCTTC. It encodes CASSFRQGDYGYTF. Combining the CDR3 with reference TRBV7-8 and TRBJ1-2 gives the whole variable domain GAGVSQSPRYKVAKRGQDVALRCDPISGHVSLFWYQQALGQGPEFLTYFQNEAQLDKSGLPSDRFFAERPEGSVSTLKIQRTQQEDSAVYLCASSFRQGDYGYTFGSGTRLTVV.